Listed below are T cell receptor beta chains from one sample, sequenced in a study of blood T cell repertoires in COVID-19. Clones were read by immunoSEQ multiplex PCR, and TCRdb kept only the in-frame ones, dropping some. The sample lists about 100,000 clones; about 84% were seen once. The sequenced material came from peripheral blood. The receptor set was obtained from a human donor in a cohort sampled during active COVID-19. The CDR3 runs from the conserved cysteine through the conserved F or W. The order of the fields is J gene, D gene, V gene, clone size, CDR3 DNA, CDR3 protein. D genes are given only for firm matches. Size tells how often a clone was seen (once, few, many) or the class of an expanded clone, and some rows leave it out.

>TRBJ2-7|.|TRBV6-1|.
TGTGCCAGCAGTGAGACACAGAGACGCGAGCAGTACTTC
CASSETQRREQYF
>TRBJ2-7|.|TRBV15|.
TGTGCCACCAGCAGAGGGTCCCAGGGTTACGAGCAGTACTTC
CATSRGSQGYEQYF
>TRBJ2-3|TRBD2|TRBV27|.
TGTGCCAGCACCTTAACTAGCGGGTACCCAGATACGCAGTATTTT
CASTLTSGYPDTQYF
>TRBJ1-1|.|TRBV5-4|.
TGTGCCAGCAGCTTGTGGGGGGAGAACACTGAAGCTTTCTTT
CASSLWGENTEAFF
>TRBJ1-5|.|TRBV11-2|.
TGTGCCAGCAGCTTAGGGTCCGGGATCCGGGGAGGGAATCAGCCCCAGCATTTT
CASSLGSGIRGGNQPQHF
>TRBJ2-3|.|TRBV5-4|.
TGTGCCAGCAGCTTGGGGCGGGGCCTCACAGATACGCAGTATTTT
CASSLGRGLTDTQYF
>TRBJ1-1|.|TRBV6-5|.
TGTGCCAGCAGATATACAGAGAACACTGAAGCTTTCTTT
CASRYTENTEAFF
>TRBJ2-4|TRBD2|TRBV5-8|.
TGTGCCAGCAGCTTGGCCCTAGCGGGGGGGCTTAGCATTCAGTACTTC
CASSLALAGGLSIQYF
>TRBJ2-5|TRBD2|TRBV7-6|.
TGTGCCAGCAGCTCCGGACTAGCGGGGGGACCACAAGAGACCCAGTACTTC
CASSSGLAGGPQETQYF
>TRBJ1-1|.|TRBV6-2/TRBV6-3|.
TGTGCCAGCAGTCGAAGGGGAATGAACACTGAAGCTTTCTTT
CASSRRGMNTEAFF
>TRBJ1-4|.|TRBV4-1|.
TGCGCCAGCAGCCAAGGGAGGGATTTTGCTGAAAAACTGTTTTTT
CASSQGRDFAEKLFF
>TRBJ2-7|.|TRBV11-2|.
TGTGCCAGCAGCGGACCCGGACAGTACTACGAGCAGTACTTC
CASSGPGQYYEQYF
>TRBJ1-2|TRBD1|TRBV20-1|.
TGCAGTGCGCCGACAGGGGGCGGCTACACCTTC
CSAPTGGGYTF
>TRBJ2-1|.|TRBV24-1|.
TGTGCCACCAGTGGACAGTCCTACAATGAGCAGTTCTTC
CATSGQSYNEQFF
>TRBJ1-6|.|TRBV18|.
TGTGCCAGCTCACTCGACTTTAATTCACCCCTCCACTTT
CASSLDFNSPLHF
>TRBJ2-2|TRBD2|TRBV5-1|.
TGCGCCAGCAGCCCATCTAGCGGGAGGTTGTCCGGGGAGCTGTTTTTT
CASSPSSGRLSGELFF
>TRBJ1-6|.|TRBV19|.
TGTGCCAGTAAACGTGAGACAGCCTATAATTCACCCCTCCACTTT
CASKRETAYNSPLHF
>TRBJ2-1|TRBD1|TRBV5-1|.
TGCGCCAGCAGCTTGGCATGGACAGGGGTCAATGAGCAGTTCTTC
CASSLAWTGVNEQFF
>TRBJ1-1|.|TRBV9|.
TGTGCCAGCAGCGTTACCTTGGAGTTAAACACTGAAGCTTTCTTT
CASSVTLELNTEAFF
>TRBJ2-5|TRBD2|TRBV11-2|.
TGTGCCAGCAGCTTAGCACTAGCGGGTACCTCGGCCCAGTACTTC
CASSLALAGTSAQYF
>TRBJ2-1|.|TRBV7-2|.
TGTGCCAGCAGCTTAGGGCCCCGGGCGGGTTTAGGTGAGCAGTTCTTC
CASSLGPRAGLGEQFF
>TRBJ1-1|.|TRBV10-2|.
TGCGCCAGCAGGTTCGGGGGTACGGAAGCTTTCTTT
CASRFGGTEAFF
>TRBJ2-1|TRBD2|TRBV5-1|.
TGCGCCAGCAGGCACCGGGGGGAGCCCTACAATGAGCAGTTCTTC
CASRHRGEPYNEQFF
>TRBJ2-2|.|TRBV19|.
TGTGCCAGTAGTCAGCGGGCCCTATCATTCCCCGGGGAGCTGTTTTTT
CASSQRALSFPGELFF
>TRBJ1-1|TRBD1|TRBV30|.
TGTGCCTGGAGGACTGGGACAGGGCAGGACACTGAAGCTTTCTTT
CAWRTGTGQDTEAFF
>TRBJ1-1|TRBD1|TRBV7-2|.
TGTGCCAGCAGAACCGGGACAGCGAACACTGAAGCTTTCTTT
CASRTGTANTEAFF
>TRBJ1-1|.|TRBV2|.
TGTGCCAGCAGTGAAAGACATCCGAACACTGAAGCTTTCTTT
CASSERHPNTEAFF
>TRBJ2-3|TRBD1|TRBV5-1|.
TGCGCCAGCAGCCCAGGGGGCGCTAGCACAGATACGCAGTATTTT
CASSPGGASTDTQYF
>TRBJ1-2|TRBD1|TRBV5-1|few
TGCGCCAGCAGCTTGTCCGGACAGGGTAACTATGGCTACACCTTC
CASSLSGQGNYGYTF
>TRBJ2-3|.|TRBV9|few
TGTGCCAGCAGCGTAGACTTCACAGATACGCAGTATTTT
CASSVDFTDTQYF
>TRBJ2-7|.|TRBV7-8|.
TGTGCCAGCAGCTTAGCGCCTCAGGGGTTCTGGAACGAGCAGTACTTC
CASSLAPQGFWNEQYF
>TRBJ1-2|TRBD1|TRBV27|.
TGTGCCAGCAGGCCCGGGACAGGGTCGGGCTACACCTTC
CASRPGTGSGYTF
>TRBJ1-1|.|TRBV25-1|.
TGTGCCAGCAGTGCATACACTGAAGCTTTCTTT
CASSAYTEAFF
>TRBJ2-7|.|TRBV5-1|.
TGCGCCAGCAGCTTGGGTTTGGGCAAGACCTACGAGCAGTACTTC
CASSLGLGKTYEQYF
>TRBJ2-2|TRBD2|TRBV15|.
TGTGCCACCAGCTCCCAGGGAGGGATCACCGGGGAGCTGTTTTTT
CATSSQGGITGELFF
>TRBJ2-6|.|TRBV7-2|.
TGTGCCAGCAGCTCGACAGGGACTTATGGGGCCAACGTCCTGACTTTC
CASSSTGTYGANVLTF
>TRBJ2-7|.|TRBV18|few
TGTGCCAGCTCACCAAACCGACACAACTCCTACGAGCAGTACTTC
CASSPNRHNSYEQYF
>TRBJ1-1|.|TRBV4-3|.
TGCGCCAGCAGTTTGGAGCAGTCGAACACTGAAGCTTTCTTT
CASSLEQSNTEAFF
>TRBJ1-1|.|TRBV2|.
TGTGCCAGCAGTAACTTACAGGGTTACACTGAAGCTTTCTTT
CASSNLQGYTEAFF
>TRBJ2-2|TRBD2|TRBV27|.
TGTGCCAGCAGCCAAAATCCGCGGCGGGGGAGAACCGGGGAGCTGTTTTTT
CASSQNPRRGRTGELFF
>TRBJ2-4|TRBD1|TRBV6-6|.
TGTGCCAGCAGTCAGAAGACCGGGACAGGGGCCAAAAACATTCAGTACTTC
CASSQKTGTGAKNIQYF
>TRBJ1-3|.|TRBV7-9|.
TGTGCCAGCAGCCCCACGGGGGGGACTGGAAACACCATATATTTT
CASSPTGGTGNTIYF
>TRBJ1-2|.|TRBV20-1|once
TGCAGTGCTAGTCCGCCAGGGGTCTATGGCTACACCTTC
CSASPPGVYGYTF
>TRBJ2-5|TRBD2|TRBV30|.
TGTGCCTGGAGCCCCAGCGGGATGGGGACCCAGTACTTC
CAWSPSGMGTQYF
>TRBJ2-7|TRBD2|TRBV19|once
TGTGCCAGTAGTATTACGGGGGGTGGCTACGAGCAGTACTTC
CASSITGGGYEQYF
>TRBJ2-7|TRBD1|TRBV9|.
TGTGCCAGCAGCGTAGGGGGGACAGCCTTTGACGAGCAGTACTTC
CASSVGGTAFDEQYF
>TRBJ2-1|TRBD2|TRBV6-5|.
TGTGCCAGCAGAGGACTAGCGGGAGGGAACAATGAGCAGTTCTTC
CASRGLAGGNNEQFF
>TRBJ2-1|.|TRBV7-2|.
TGTGCCAGCAGCTTCGCACATGGAGCTGAGCAGTTCTTC
CASSFAHGAEQFF
>TRBJ2-1|TRBD2|TRBV5-1|.
TGCGCCAGCAGCCTGGGGGGGACTAGCGGGAGCAATGAGCAGTTCTTC
CASSLGGTSGSNEQFF
>TRBJ2-1|.|TRBV11-3|once
TGTGCCAGCAGCTTAGGGCAGGCCAACCCTAGGGGTGAGCAGTTCTTC
CASSLGQANPRGEQFF